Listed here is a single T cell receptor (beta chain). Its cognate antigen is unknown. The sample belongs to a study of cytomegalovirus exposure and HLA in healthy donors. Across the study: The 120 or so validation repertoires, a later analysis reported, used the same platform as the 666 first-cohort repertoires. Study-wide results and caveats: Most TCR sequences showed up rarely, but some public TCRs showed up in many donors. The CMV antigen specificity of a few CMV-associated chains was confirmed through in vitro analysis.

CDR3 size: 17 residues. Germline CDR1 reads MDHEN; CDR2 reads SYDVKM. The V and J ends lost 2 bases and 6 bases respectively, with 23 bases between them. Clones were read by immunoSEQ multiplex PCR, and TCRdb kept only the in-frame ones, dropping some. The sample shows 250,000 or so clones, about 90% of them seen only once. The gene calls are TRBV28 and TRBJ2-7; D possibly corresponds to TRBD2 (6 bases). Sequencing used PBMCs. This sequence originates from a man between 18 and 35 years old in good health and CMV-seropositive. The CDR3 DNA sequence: TGTGCCAGCAGTTTAAGGTCCGGGACTTCCACCGCCCGCGAGCAGTACTTC. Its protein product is CASSLRSGTSTAREQYF.